This TCR beta chain came from a study of blood T cell repertoires in COVID-19 (dated by TCRdb to the early 2020s). As for the study more broadly: Collaborator samples came from the United States, Italy and Spain and covered acute and convalescent phases of COVID-19. The prospective study material was composed of cDNA or gDNA derived from T cells, B-cell-depleted T cells, or PBMCs. Subjects who had been exposed to COVID-19, were actively infected with it, or had recovered from it provided the deeply sampled blood TCRbeta repertoires that made up the dataset. The repertoires were released in a freely available public database meant as a resource for research on the immune response to SARS-CoV-2. The samples were drawn from the first 160 participants of the ongoing ImmuneRACE study and from 950 to 1,500 subjects provided by 6 global collaborators. The sample metadata nearly always contained a de-identified subject ID, COVID-19 status, age in years and sex. Where available, HLA class I and class II types were obtained from metadata supplied by the sample provider rather than from assay-based typing.

Trimming removed 1 base from V and 0 bases from J, leaving 7 bases between the germline ends. Inclusive of the bounding cysteine and phenylalanine, the CDR3 is 15 residues long. Left in the record is the CDR3 DNA by itself, 45 bases read in frame from the first base. Reading the germline V gene gives CDR1 MGHDK and CDR2 SYGVNS. Paper-wide results and their limitations: How much clinical and demographic metadata was included differed by source and by participant, and the metadata was provided uncurated.

TCRbeta CDR3 regions were amplified from genomic DNA by means of the immunoSEQ Assay, a bias-controlled multiplex PCR. The original methods were these. Nucleated cell counts per sample were estimated from amplification of reference gene primers within the assay. To quantify the absolute abundance of each unique TCRbeta CDR3 rearrangement, sequence reads were collapsed and filtered. For each sample, productive Simpson clonality was calculated as the square root of Simpson's diversity index over productive rearrangements. The source is immuneACCESS, and TCRdb retained only in-frame sequences with V and J called. Part of the clones is not carried over; for the studies checked, unresolved V genes explain less than half of this, and the remainder is unexplained. V and J calls and clone size are given by that table; D and trimming were obtained from the DNA. Here the sample has 150,000 or so clones; roughly 86% occur a single time. The ten largest clones take up 9.5% to 12% of the sample.

Regarding this clone: Which antigen it targets is not known. No qualities accompany the bases; no much larger clone lies one base away.

One collaborating source in Seattle enrolled patients during active infection and followed them longitudinally through the course of disease. The collaborating institutions used their own protocols to collect whole blood in K2EDTA tubes. For TCRbeta analysis, collaborator samples were shipped as frozen whole blood, as isolated PBMCs, or as DNA extracted from either sample type. This chain joins TRBV25-1 to TRBJ1-3; the D gene remains uncertain. This clonotype was sampled from a woman in her sixties or seventies with COVID-19, enrolled during active disease. The source material was peripheral blood. The CDR3 here reads CASSEFGFSGNTIYF. In nucleotide form, the sequence is TGTGCCAGCAGTGAATTCGGGTTCTCTGGAAACACCATATATTTT.